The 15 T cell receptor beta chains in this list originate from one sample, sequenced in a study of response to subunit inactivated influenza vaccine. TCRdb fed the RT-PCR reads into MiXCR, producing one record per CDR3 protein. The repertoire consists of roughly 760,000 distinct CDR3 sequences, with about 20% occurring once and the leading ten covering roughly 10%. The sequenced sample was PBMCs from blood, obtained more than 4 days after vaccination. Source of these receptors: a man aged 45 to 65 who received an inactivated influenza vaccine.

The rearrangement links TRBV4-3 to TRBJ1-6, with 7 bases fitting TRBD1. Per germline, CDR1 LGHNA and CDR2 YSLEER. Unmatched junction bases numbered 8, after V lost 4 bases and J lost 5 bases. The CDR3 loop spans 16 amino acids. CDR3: CASSRGSGGHNSPLHF. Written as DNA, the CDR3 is TGCGCCAGCAGCCGTGGTTCAGGGGGGCATAATTCACCCCTCCACTTT.

DNA of the CDR3: TGTGCCAGCAGCCGAGGGACTAGCGGAGGGGGGCAAGAGACCCAGTACTTC. It codes for CASSRGTSGGGQETQYF. J is TRBJ2-5 and V is TRBV7-2, with 11 bases identical to TRBD2. V shed 5 bases, J shed 2 bases, and the junction held 10 bases outside the gene matches. The CDR3 length is 17 residues. CDR1 and CDR2 from the germline V gene are SGHTA and FQGNSA.

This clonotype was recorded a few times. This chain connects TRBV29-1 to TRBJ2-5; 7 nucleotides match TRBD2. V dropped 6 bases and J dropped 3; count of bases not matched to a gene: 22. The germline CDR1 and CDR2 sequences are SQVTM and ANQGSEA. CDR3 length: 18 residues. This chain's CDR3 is CSVALRLARGISEETQYF. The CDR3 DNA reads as TGCAGCGTCGCCCTCAGACTAGCTAGAGGGATTTCGGAAGAGACCCAGTACTTC.

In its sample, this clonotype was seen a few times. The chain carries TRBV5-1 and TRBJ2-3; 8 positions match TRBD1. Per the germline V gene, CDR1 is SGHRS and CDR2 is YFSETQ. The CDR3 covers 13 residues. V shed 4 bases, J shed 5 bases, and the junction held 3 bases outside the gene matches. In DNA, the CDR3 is TGCGCCAGCAGCATTACAGGGGGAGATACGCAGTATTTT. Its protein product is CASSITGGDTQYF. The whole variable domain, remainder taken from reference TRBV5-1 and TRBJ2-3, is KAGVTQTPRYLIKTRGQQVTLSCSPISGHRSVSWYQQTPGQGLQFLFEYFSETQRNKGNFPGRFSGRQFSNSRSEMNVSTLELGDSALYLCASSITGGDTQYFGPGTRLTVL.

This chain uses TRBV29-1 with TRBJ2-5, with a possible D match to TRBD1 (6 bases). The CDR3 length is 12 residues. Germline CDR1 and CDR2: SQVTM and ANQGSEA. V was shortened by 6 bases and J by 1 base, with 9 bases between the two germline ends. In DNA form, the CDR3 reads TGCAGCGTGGGGGCCTTCCAAGAGACCCAGTACTTC. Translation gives CSVGAFQETQYF. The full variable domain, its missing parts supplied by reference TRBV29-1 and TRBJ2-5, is SAVISQKPSRDICQRGTSLTIQCQVDSQVTMMFWYRQQPGQSLTLIATANQGSEATYESGFVIDKFPISRPNLTFSTLTVSNMSPEDSSIYLCSVGAFQETQYFGPGTRLLVL.

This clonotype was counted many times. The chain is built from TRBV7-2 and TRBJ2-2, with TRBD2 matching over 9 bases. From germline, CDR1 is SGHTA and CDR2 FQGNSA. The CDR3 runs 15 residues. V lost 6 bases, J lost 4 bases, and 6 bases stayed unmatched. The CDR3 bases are TGTGCCAGCAGTTTGGCGGGAGGGCGCACCGGGGAGCTGTTTTTT. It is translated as CASSLAGGRTGELFF.

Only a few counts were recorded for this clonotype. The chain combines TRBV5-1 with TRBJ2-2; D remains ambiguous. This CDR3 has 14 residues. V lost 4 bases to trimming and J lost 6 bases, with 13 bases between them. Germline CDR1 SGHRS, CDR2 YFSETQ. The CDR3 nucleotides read TGCGCCAGCAGCACCGACCGGGCCGCCGGGGAGCTGTTTTTT. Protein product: CASSTDRAAGELFF.

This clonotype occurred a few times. CDR3 loop: CASRADGYNSPLHF. Written as DNA, the CDR3 is TGTGCCAGCAGAGCCGACGGGTATAATTCACCCCTCCACTTT. The chain uses TRBV7-2 and TRBJ1-6; D unclear. This CDR3 is built from 14 residues. Germline CDR1 and CDR2: SGHTA and FQGNSA. Trimming stripped 6 bases from V and 4 bases from J, with 10 bases between.

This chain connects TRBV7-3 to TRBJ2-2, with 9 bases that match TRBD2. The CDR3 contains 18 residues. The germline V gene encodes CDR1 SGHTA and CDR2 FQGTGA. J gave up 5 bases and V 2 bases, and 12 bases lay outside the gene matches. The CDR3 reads CASSLGVAGARGTGELFF. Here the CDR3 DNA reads TGTGCCAGCAGCTTAGGAGTAGCGGGAGCTCGGGGAACCGGGGAGCTGTTTTTT. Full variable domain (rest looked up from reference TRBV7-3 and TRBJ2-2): GAGVSQTPSNKVTEKGKYVELRCDPISGHTALYWYRQSLGQGPEFLIYFQGTGAADDSGLPNDRFFAVRPEGSVSTLKIQRTERGDSAVYLCASSLGVAGARGTGELFFGEGSRLTVL.

The CDR3 DNA follows: TGTGCCAGCAGTTTATCCAGGGGTAGAGATACGCAGTATTTT. Translation gives CASSLSRGRDTQYF. The chain carries TRBV27 and TRBJ2-3; D is perhaps TRBD1 (6 bases). The CDR3 extends over 14 amino acids. Germline values: CDR1 MNHEY, CDR2 SMNVEV (reference sequence). V was clipped by 0 bases and J by 5 bases, with 9 bases between them.

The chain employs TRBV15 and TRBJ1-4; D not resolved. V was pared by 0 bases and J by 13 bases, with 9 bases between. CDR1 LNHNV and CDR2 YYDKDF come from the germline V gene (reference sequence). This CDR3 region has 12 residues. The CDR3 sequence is CATSRDYSGLFF. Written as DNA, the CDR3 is TGTGCCACCAGCAGAGATTACAGTGGACTGTTTTTT.

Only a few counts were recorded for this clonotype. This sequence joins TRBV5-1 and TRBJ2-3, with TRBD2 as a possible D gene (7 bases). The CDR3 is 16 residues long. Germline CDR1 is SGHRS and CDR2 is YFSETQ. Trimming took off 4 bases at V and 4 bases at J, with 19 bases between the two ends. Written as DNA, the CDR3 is TGCGCCAGCAGCCCCTCGGACACAGGGAGGGCAGATACGCAGTATTTT. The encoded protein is CASSPSDTGRADTQYF.

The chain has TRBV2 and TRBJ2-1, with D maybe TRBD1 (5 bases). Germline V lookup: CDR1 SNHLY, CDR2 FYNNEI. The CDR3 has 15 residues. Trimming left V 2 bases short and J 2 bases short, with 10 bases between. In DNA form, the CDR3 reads TGTGCCAGCAGTGAATTGGAGACAGCCTACAATGAGCAGTTCTTC. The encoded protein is CASSELETAYNEQFF.

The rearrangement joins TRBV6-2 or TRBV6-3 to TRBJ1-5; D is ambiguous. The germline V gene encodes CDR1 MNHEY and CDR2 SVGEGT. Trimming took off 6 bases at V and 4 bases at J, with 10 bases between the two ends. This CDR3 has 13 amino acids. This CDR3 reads CASSRQLNQPQHF. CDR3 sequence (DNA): TGTGCCAGCAGCCGACAACTTAATCAGCCCCAGCATTTT.

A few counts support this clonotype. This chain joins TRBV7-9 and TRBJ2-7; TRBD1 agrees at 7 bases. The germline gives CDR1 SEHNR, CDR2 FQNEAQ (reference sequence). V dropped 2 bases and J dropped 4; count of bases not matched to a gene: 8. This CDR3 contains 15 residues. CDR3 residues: CASSLPGQSPYEQYF. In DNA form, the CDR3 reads TGTGCCAGCAGCTTACCGGGACAGTCCCCTTACGAGCAGTACTTC.